These T cell receptor beta chains were read from a single sample in a study of cytomegalovirus exposure and HLA in healthy donors. Sequencing was performed with immunoSEQ multiplex PCR; in TCRdb, only in-frame clones are kept and a portion is missing. This table holds about 150,000 clones, about 80% found once. Sequences were obtained from PBMCs. These receptors all come from a man in his forties in good health and CMV-seropositive. CDR3s include the opening cysteine and the closing phenylalanine or tryptophan. A D gene is named only where the DNA matches it firmly. A row's size may be missing; if present it is once, few, many or a size class.

TRBJ2-2 TRBV27 - - CASSVGGSGELFF TGTGCCAGCAGTGTCGGGGGATCAGGGGAGCTGTTTTTT
TRBJ1-2 TRBV7-9 - - CASSHGGTLAAGYTF TGTGCCAGCAGCCACGGGGGAACTCTGGCGGCTGGCTACACCTTC
TRBJ1-2 TRBV10-3 - - CAINEGADRDYGYTF TGCGCCATCAATGAAGGGGCAGACAGAGACTATGGCTACACCTTC
TRBJ2-1 TRBV4-2 - - CASSQLETAPENEQFF TGTGCCAGCAGCCAATTGGAGACAGCCCCCGAAAATGAGCAGTTCTTC
TRBJ1-1 TRBV28 - - CASSPAGLGAEAFF TGTGCCAGCAGCCCGGCGGGGCTCGGCGCTGAAGCTTTCTTT
TRBJ1-1 TRBV19 - - CASGRGAGNTEAFF TGTGCCAGTGGTCGGGGGGCCGGGAACACTGAAGCTTTCTTT
TRBJ2-7 TRBV28 - - CASSAPSPLRSYEQYF TGTGCCAGCAGTGCACCCTCACCCTTGAGGTCCTACGAGCAGTACTTC
TRBJ1-1 TRBV28 - - CASSLYHLKRPTWKAFF TGTGCCAGCAGTTTATACCACTTGAAGCGGCCCACTTGGAAAGCTTTCTTT
TRBJ2-7 TRBV6-1 TRBD1 - CASIKDRANYEQYF TGTGCCAGCATTAAGGACAGGGCTAACTACGAGCAGTACTTC
TRBJ1-1 TRBV27 - once CASSLSRGQYTEAFF TGTGCCAGCAGTTTATCGAGAGGGCAGTACACTGAAGCTTTCTTT
TRBJ2-7 TRBV11-2 - - CASSPPGSYEQYF TGTGCCAGCAGCCCTCCCGGCTCCTACGAGCAGTACTTC
TRBJ1-2 TRBV4-1 - - CASSQAGVNYGYTF TGCGCCAGCAGCCAAGCGGGGGTTAACTATGGCTACACCTTC
TRBJ2-7 TRBV18 TRBD2 - CASSPLAGDLSYEQYF TGTGCCAGCTCACCACTAGCGGGAGATCTTTCCTACGAGCAGTACTTC
TRBJ2-3 TRBV27 - - CASSHPGDTQYF TGTGCCAGCAGTCACCCCGGTGATACGCAGTATTTT
TRBJ2-7 TRBV28 TRBD2 few CASSLSGGHEQYF TGTGCCAGCAGTTTATCGGGGGGGCACGAGCAGTACTTC
TRBJ2-7 TRBV10-3 - - CAISEPSASYEQYF TGTGCCATCAGTGAACCTAGCGCCTCCTACGAGCAGTACTTC
TRBJ2-2 TRBV19 TRBD2 few CASMGLAGVAGELFF TGTGCCAGTATGGGATTAGCGGGAGTGGCCGGGGAGCTGTTTTTT
TRBJ2-7 TRBV28 - - CASSSRTSISYEQYF TGTGCCAGCAGTTCCCGGACATCAATCTCCTACGAGCAGTACTTC
TRBJ2-1 TRBV11-2 TRBD2 few CASSQLAGRNYNEQFF TGTGCCAGCAGCCAACTAGCGGGCCGGAACTACAATGAGCAGTTCTTC
TRBJ1-2 TRBV19 - - CASSRQDGNYGYTF TGTGCCAGTAGCCGACAGGATGGGAACTATGGCTACACCTTC
TRBJ1-3 TRBV28 TRBD1 many CASRLQGAGNTIYF TGTGCCAGCAGGTTACAGGGGGCTGGAAACACCATATATTTT
TRBJ1-5 TRBV2 - few CASSELGRAGNQPQHF TGTGCCAGCAGTGAGCTCGGCAGGGCGGGCAATCAGCCCCAGCATTTT
TRBJ2-3 TRBV28 - - CASSFITDTQYF TGTGCCAGCAGTTTTATCACAGATACGCAGTATTTT
TRBJ2-3 TRBV5-1 - - CASSLARPSVDTDTQYF TGCGCCAGCAGCTTGGCGAGGCCCTCAGTGGACACAGATACGCAGTATTTT
TRBJ1-1 TRBV19 TRBD1 - CASKTGTGHGEAFF TGTGCCAGTAAAACGGGGACAGGACACGGTGAAGCTTTCTTT
TRBJ2-3 TRBV10-3 TRBD2 - CAIGLAGGADTQYF TGTGCCATCGGCCTAGCGGGAGGGGCAGATACGCAGTATTTT
TRBJ2-7 TRBV7-9 TRBD2 - CASSRSTSGTTYEQYF TGTGCCAGCAGCCGTTCGACTAGCGGGACCACCTACGAGCAGTACTTC
TRBJ2-2 TRBV5-1 TRBD1 - CASSPGQGGFGELFF TGCGCCAGCAGCCCCGGACAGGGCGGCTTTGGGGAGCTGTTTTTT
TRBJ1-1 TRBV5-8 TRBD1 few CASSQLANRGTEAFF TGTGCCAGCAGCCAATTAGCTAACAGGGGCACTGAAGCTTTCTTT
TRBJ2-1 TRBV9 - - CASSPGGVADHNEQFF TGTGCCAGCAGCCCAGGTGGGGTAGCGGATCATAATGAGCAGTTCTTC
TRBJ1-2 TRBV10-1 TRBD1 - CASSRTGNYGYTF TGCGCCAGCAGCCGGACAGGGAACTATGGCTACACCTTC
TRBJ2-1 TRBV18 TRBD2 few CASSPLAANEQFF TGTGCCAGCTCCCCCCTAGCGGCCAATGAGCAGTTCTTC
TRBJ2-2 TRBV7-2 - few CASSLAPRAGELFF TGTGCCAGCAGCTTAGCTCCCCGAGCAGGGGAGCTGTTTTTT
TRBJ1-4 TRBV4-2 TRBD1 - CASSQERQGGATNEKLFF TGTGCCAGCAGCCAAGAACGACAGGGGGGCGCAACTAATGAAAAACTGTTTTTT
TRBJ2-7 TRBV9 - - CASSVDQGGSEQYF TGTGCCAGCAGCGTAGATCAGGGTGGGTCCGAGCAGTACTTC
TRBJ2-5 TRBV7-2 - - CASSLGGGLQETQYF TGTGCCAGCAGCTTAGGGGGGGGCCTTCAAGAGACCCAGTACTTC
TRBJ1-5 TRBV4-2 - - CASSQDGLGRYRNQPQHF TGTGCCAGCAGCCAAGATGGCCTCGGGAGGTACCGCAATCAGCCCCAGCATTTT
TRBJ2-7 TRBV30 TRBD2 - CAWRGTTAQYF TGTGCCTGGAGGGGGACTACGGCGCAGTACTTC
TRBJ2-3 TRBV11-3 - few CASSSGLTDTQYF TGTGCCAGCAGCTCCGGACTAACAGATACGCAGTATTTT
TRBJ1-5 TRBV6-5 - few CASSWVENQPQHF TGTGCCAGCAGTTGGGTGGAGAATCAGCCCCAGCATTTT
TRBJ1-3 TRBV5-6 - - CASSYQMASGNTIYF TGTGCCAGCAGCTACCAAATGGCCTCTGGAAACACCATATATTTT
TRBJ1-1 TRBV15 - - CATSREGGEAFF TGTGCCACCAGCAGAGAGGGGGGGGAAGCTTTCTTT
TRBJ1-1 TRBV9 - - CASSVGATEAFF TGTGCCAGCAGCGTAGGAGCGACTGAAGCTTTCTTT
TRBJ2-7 TRBV25-1 - - CASSAGAGRYEQYF TGTGCCAGCAGTGCAGGCGCTGGGCGCTACGAGCAGTACTTC
TRBJ1-4 TRBV6-6 - few CASSYGANGKEKLFF TGTGCCAGCAGTTACGGGGCAAACGGTAAAGAAAAACTGTTTTTT
TRBJ1-2 TRBV7-9 TRBD1 - CASSETTGLQGYTF TGTGCCAGCAGCGAGACGACAGGGTTGCAGGGCTACACCTTC
TRBJ2-5 TRBV7-2 - - CASSFQGRKGTQETQYF TGTGCCAGCAGTTTCCAGGGGCGCAAGGGCACCCAAGAGACCCAGTACTTC